This entry concerns a single TCR beta chain. For TCRbeta, the library was prepared with unique molecular identifiers. TCRdb passed the PCR reads through MiXCR, listing each CDR3 protein once. The top ten clones hold 2.2% of a sample with about 590,000 distinct CDR3 sequences, 13% of them seen once. This entry is derived from a study of T-cell reconstitution after alpha-beta-depleted transplantation in children. Germline loops: CDR1 SQVTM, CDR2 ANQGSEA. The CDR3 is 14 residues long. J was trimmed by 2 bases and V by 6 bases; bases with no gene match: 9. Material: PBMCs, mostly from graft donor cells, obtained 360 days after TCRalphabeta/CD19-depleted stem cell transplant. The chain employs TRBV29-1 and TRBJ2-5; 7 bases map to TRBD2. The source is a male patient younger than 18 who had a stem cell transplant for acute myeloid leukemia, so the T cells may come from the graft donor. The CDR3 DNA reads as TGCAGCGTCCGAAGGGCTAGCGGACAAGAGACCCAGTACTTC. It translates to CSVRRASGQETQYF.